The 7 T cell receptor beta chains reported below all come from one sample, sequenced in a study of T cell responses to AZD1222 COVID-19 vaccine. TCRdb's table, derived via immunoSEQ multiplex PCR, lists solely in-frame clones and lacks some. Seen here are about 170,000 clones, 80% to 95% observed once, and the top ten hold about 4%. The sequenced sample was peripheral blood, obtained on day 0 of AZD1222 vaccination. These receptors all stem from an adult in good health.

CDR3 DNA sequence: TGTGCCAGCAGTTATACAGGTCGCACTGGAAACACCATATATTTT. Translating gives CASSYTGRTGNTIYF. The gene calls are TRBV6-2 or TRBV6-3 and TRBJ1-3, with a possible D match to TRBD1 (5 bases). The V end lost 3 bases, the J end lost 2 bases, and 11 bases lay between the germline ends. This CDR3 region has 15 residues. Per the germline V gene, CDR1 is MNHEY and CDR2 is SVGEGT.

Details on this clone: This specimen includes other DNA sequences encoding the same CDR3. This sequence joins TRBV12-3 or TRBV12-4 and TRBJ1-5; D uncertain. The CDR3 runs 12 residues. The V gene lost 3 bases and the J gene lost 6 bases, with 6 bases spanning the gap. The DNA for the CDR3 is TGTGCCAGCAGTTTGGGGTCTCAGCCCCAGCATTTT. As protein: CASSLGSQPQHF.

The CDR3 coding sequence is TGTGCAAGTCGCTTTTGCCCAGGACTAGCGGGCGAGACCCAGTACTTC. Translation: CASRFCPGLAGETQYF. The chain combines TRBV12-2 with TRBJ2-5; TRBD2 is the table's D call and was not checked against the DNA. TRBV12-2 is shown as a pseudogene. The CDR3 extends over 16 amino acids.

J is TRBJ2-7 and V is TRBV7-9; D perhaps matches TRBD1 (5 bases). The CDR3 spans 14 residues. Between the trimmed V and J ends, which lost 4 bases and 1 base, there was a span of 11 bases. Looked up from germline, CDR1 is SEHNR and CDR2 is FQNEAQ (reference sequence). Here the CDR3 DNA reads TGTGCCAGCAGCTCGGACAAGAAGTCCTACGAGCAGTACTTC. This sequence encodes CASSSDKKSYEQYF.

As regards this clone: The same CDR3 arises from other DNA sequences in this sample as well. The chain uses TRBV29-1 and TRBJ1-6; 7 bases align to TRBD1. Germline V gives CDR1 SQVTM, CDR2 ANQGSEA. Trimming at V came to 7 bases and at J to 7 bases, leaving 7 bases not matched to a gene. This CDR3 is 13 amino acids long. In DNA, the CDR3 is TGCAGCGCCAGGGACAGAGAAAATTCACCCCTCCACTTT. Its translation is CSARDRENSPLHF.

This CDR3 is CASSSRYDNEQFF. DNA of the CDR3: TGTGCCAGCAGCTCCCGATACGACAATGAGCAGTTCTTC. This chain links TRBV7-9 with TRBJ2-1; D gene unclear. The CDR3 consists of 13 residues. Germline V gene sequence: CDR1 SEHNR, CDR2 FQNEAQ (reference sequence). The V and J ends lost 4 bases and 5 bases respectively, with 9 bases between them.

The chain joins TRBV19 to TRBJ1-1, with D hard to call. Per the germline V gene, CDR1 is LNHDA and CDR2 is SQIVND (reference sequence). The CDR3 runs to 15 residues. V was pared by 0 bases and J by 8 bases, with 16 bases between. In nucleotides, the CDR3 is TGTGCCAGTAGTATAGATGGGTACGCGGCAATCGAAGCTTTCTTT. It yields the protein CASSIDGYAAIEAFF. Using reference TRBV19 and TRBJ1-1 for the parts outside the CDR3, the full variable domain is DGGITQSPKYLFRKEGQNVTLSCEQNLNHDAMYWYRQDPGQGLRLIYYSQIVNDFQKGDIAEGYSVSREKKESFPLTVTSAQKNPTAFYLCASSIDGYAAIEAFFGQGTRLTVV.